These 19 T cell receptor beta chains were all obtained from the same sample, sequenced in a study of PD-1 blockade in classical Hodgkin lymphoma (TCRdb year 2020). The library was made by the immunoSEQ multiplex PCR assay. TCRdb re-hosts the immuneACCESS table, in-frame sequences only. Its copies lack some clones; in the studies checked, an unresolved V gene accounts for under half of them, and the cause for the rest is not known. The sample yields over 20,000 clones; roughly 89% were counted once. Of the sample, roughly 7.4% is held by the ten largest clones. According to the study, the label for this sample's time point signals: newly diagnosed, previously untreated cHL patient sample. Magnetic negative selection with a Miltenyi CD8+ T cell isolation kit was used to purify CD8+ T cells from thawed PBMCs. The sample consisted of CD8+ T cells from blood. The receptors were gathered from a human donor with classical Hodgkin lymphoma.

This chain uses TRBV5-3 with TRBJ2-7; no definite D call. TRBV5-3 is assigned to the ORF class and has an uncertain function. CDR3 size: 15 residues. With 6 bases removed from V and 4 bases from J, the gap between germline ends came to 20 bases. The CDR3 sequence: CARTESPLNFYEQYF. In DNA, the CDR3 is TGTGCCAGAACGGAATCACCTCTCAATTTTTACGAGCAGTACTTC.

The J gene is TRBJ1-5, the V gene TRBV5-3, with D possibly matching TRBD1 (5 bases). TRBV5-3 is labeled an ORF, and its function is uncertain. V was pared by 5 bases and J by 7 bases, with 16 bases between. This CDR3 has 14 residues. DNA of the CDR3: TGTGCCAGAAGTAATATCGACAGTCCCCAGCCCCAGCATTTT. This encodes CARSNIDSPQPQHF.

The chain combines TRBV7-9 with TRBJ2-3; D is possibly TRBD2 (5 bases). Germline assignment: CDR1 SEHNR and CDR2 FQNEAQ (reference sequence). This CDR3 is built from 15 residues. V was trimmed by 2 bases and J by 2 bases, leaving 11 bases between them. CDR3: CASSLRAGTTDTQYF. The CDR3 bases are TGTGCCAGCAGCTTAAGGGCGGGCACCACAGATACGCAGTATTTT.

The rearrangement links TRBV27 to TRBJ2-6; D gene unclear. Trimming removed 6 bases at V and 0 bases at J, with 24 bases between. Germline CDR1 MNHEY, CDR2 SMNVEV (reference sequence). This CDR3 comprises 20 residues. CDR3 DNA sequence: TGTGCCAGCAGGGCCTATTCACTCGGGCAGACTCTCTCTGGGGCCAACGTCCTGACTTTC. It codes for CASRAYSLGQTLSGANVLTF.

The chain recombines TRBV5-1 with TRBJ1-1; tentative D call: TRBD1 (6 bases). The V gene lost 0 bases and the J gene lost 4 bases, with 10 bases spanning the gap. CDR3 size: 14 residues. Germline assignment: CDR1 SGHRS and CDR2 YFSETQ. The CDR3 region is CASSLAQGSTEAFF. In DNA, the CDR3 is TGCGCCAGCAGCTTGGCTCAGGGGAGCACTGAAGCTTTCTTT.

The gene calls are TRBV7-3 and TRBJ2-1; D may match TRBD1 or TRBD2 (5 bases each). This CDR3 has 16 residues. V gave up 4 bases and J gave up 5 bases, with 18 bases separating them. CDR1 is SGHTA, CDR2 FQGTGA, per germline. The CDR3, as DNA: TGTGCCAGCAGCTCCTCCGGGACGGAAACTCACAATGAGCAGTTCTTC. This gives the protein CASSSSGTETHNEQFF.

The rearrangement joins TRBV5-6 to TRBJ1-3; D is ambiguous. Trimming removed 2 bases from V and 0 bases from J, with 9 bases in between. Per the germline V gene, CDR1 is SGHDT and CDR2 is YYEEEE. This CDR3 has 15 amino acids. CDR3 DNA: TGTGCCAGCAGCTTACCCAGATACTCTGGAAACACCATATATTTT. Encoded protein: CASSLPRYSGNTIYF.

The V and J genes are TRBV7-2 and TRBJ2-5, with D perhaps TRBD1 (6 bases). Germline CDR1 and CDR2: SGHTA and FQGNSA. V was cut by 3 bases and J by 5 bases, with 13 bases left in between. The CDR3 totals 14 residues. Here the CDR3 DNA reads TGTGCCAGCAGCTTTACAGGGATCTCGGAGACCCAGTACTTC. Its translation: CASSFTGISETQYF.

This sequence joins TRBV9 and TRBJ2-2; a weak D match, TRBD1 (6 bases). The germline gives CDR1 SGDLS, CDR2 YYNGEE. The CDR3 length is 16 residues. Trimming left V 3 bases short and J 3 bases short, with 15 bases between. CDR3 DNA: TGTGCCAGCAGCGCTAATGAGGGACAATACACCGGGGAGCTGTTTTTT. This translates into CASSANEGQYTGELFF.

The J gene is TRBJ2-5, the V gene TRBV29-1; no clear D. With 2 bases removed from V and 5 bases from J, the gap between germline ends came to 27 bases. Germline CDR1 and CDR2: SQVTM and ANQGSEA. This CDR3 is built from 18 residues. The CDR3 nucleotides are TGCAGCGTTGAATTTGGCCCCAAAACCCACCCAGCCGGGGAGACCCAGTACTTC. This gives the protein CSVEFGPKTHPAGETQYF.

The chain combines TRBV19 with TRBJ2-1, with D maybe TRBD2 (6 bases). Trimming took 3 bases from V and 4 from J, leaving 10 bases between them. Per germline, CDR1 LNHDA and CDR2 SQIVND (reference sequence). The CDR3 has 14 residues. CDR3 residues: CASSIGSVYNEQFF. Here the CDR3 DNA reads TGTGCCAGTAGTATCGGGAGCGTGTACAATGAGCAGTTCTTC.

The chain carries TRBV11-2 and TRBJ2-7; TRBD1 matches 12 bases. The CDR3 extends over 16 amino acids. The V segment lost 2 bases and the J segment 5 bases; nucleotides outside the gene matches: 7. Germline V gene lookup returns CDR1 SGHAT and CDR2 FQNNGV. DNA for the CDR3: TGTGCCAGCAGCTTATCTTGGGGGACAGGGGGCCACGAGCAGTACTTC. Translated: CASSLSWGTGGHEQYF.

The chain uses TRBV11-2 and TRBJ1-6; D is unresolved. This CDR3 is 14 amino acids long. The germline CDR1 and CDR2 sequences are SGHAT and FQNNGV. Trimming left V 0 bases short and J 7 bases short, with 7 bases between. The CDR3 spells CASSLDARNSPLHF. The CDR3 region has the DNA TGTGCCAGCAGCTTAGATGCGAGGAATTCACCCCTCCACTTT.

V and J are TRBV2 and TRBJ2-1, with TRBD2 identical over 11 bases. V was pared by 6 bases and J by 8 bases, with 9 bases of the junction left unmatched. The CDR3 is made up of 15 amino acids. CDR1 and CDR2 from the germline V gene are SNHLY and FYNNEI. In DNA, the CDR3 is TGTGCCAGCAGCCCCGGGGGACTAGCGGTCCATGAGCAGTTCTTC. Its protein is CASSPGGLAVHEQFF.

The chain uses TRBV2 and TRBJ1-5; weak D call: TRBD1 (5 bases). The CDR3 is made up of 14 amino acids. Looked up from germline, CDR1 is SNHLY and CDR2 is FYNNEI. V gave up 6 bases and J gave up 7 bases, with 16 bases separating them. In DNA form, the CDR3 reads TGTGCCAGCAGGCGACGTGGGGGGGGGCAGCCCCAGCATTTT. It is translated as CASRRRGGGQPQHF.

This clone was picked up one time. The chain recombines TRBV7-6 with TRBJ2-3; D is unclear. V was cut by 3 bases and J by 2 bases, with 12 bases left in between. The germline V gene has CDR1 SGHVS and CDR2 FNYEAQ. The length of the CDR3 is 15 residues. This CDR3 reads CASSFLFGYTDTQYF. The CDR3 DNA reads TGTGCCAGCAGCTTTCTGTTTGGGTACACAGATACGCAGTATTTT.

V and J are TRBV11-2 and TRBJ2-7; TRBD2 might be the D (5 bases). Germline CDR1 SGHAT, CDR2 FQNNGV. The CDR3 consists of 16 residues. Deletions cut 4 bases from V and 0 bases from J, with 16 bases between. DNA for the CDR3: TGTGCCAGCAGCTCCCATCGGGGTGGCAGCTCCTACGAGCAGTACTTC. Protein sequence: CASSSHRGGSSYEQYF. The full variable domain, rest sourced from reference TRBV11-2 and TRBJ2-7, is EAGVAQSPRYKIIEKRQSVAFWCNPISGHATLYWYQQILGQGPKLLIQFQNNGVVDDSQLPKDRFSAERLKGVDSTLKIQPAKLEDSAVYLCASSSHRGGSSYEQYFGPGTRLTVT.

This clone appeared a single time. This chain uses TRBV6-4 with TRBJ2-1; D remains unclear. The germline gives CDR1 MRHNA, CDR2 SNTAGT. The length of the CDR3 is 12 residues. V gave up 6 bases and J gave up 1 base, with 4 bases separating them. CDR3 loop: CASSGSYNEQFF. As DNA, the CDR3 is TGTGCCAGCAGCGGATCCTACAATGAGCAGTTCTTC.

In this sample, this clone turned up a few times. The J gene is TRBJ1-6, the V gene TRBV7-8; 8 positions match TRBD1. This CDR3 region has 16 residues. In germline, CDR1 is SGHVS, CDR2 FQNEAQ. J lost 5 bases, V lost 5 bases, and 8 bases had no gene match. The DNA of the CDR3 is TGTGCCAGCAGCATTGACAGGGGCTCAGATAATTCACCCCTCCACTTT. Its translation: CASSIDRGSDNSPLHF.